This T cell receptor (beta chain) was documented in a study of blood T cell repertoires in COVID-19. Study as a whole: Acute and convalescent COVID-19 specimens originated in the United States, Italy and Spain.

This CDR3 contains 15 residues. The junction had 5 bases not matched to a gene; V was cut back by 3 bases and J by 3 bases. CDR1 is LGHDT, CDR2 YNNKEL, per germline (reference sequence). Authors' data handling: It was from reference gene primer amplification that nucleated cell counts were estimated. The table came from immunoSEQ multiplex PCR; TCRdb's copy has only in-frame clones and leaves some out. The V and J calls and clone size were taken over from that table, and D and trimming were inferred from the DNA. Altogether tens of thousands of clones are present, approximately 86% being singletons, with the ten largest covering around 3.2%.

Sequenced material: peripheral blood. This chain links TRBV3-1 (or the pseudogene TRBV3-2) with TRBJ1-3; 7 bases are a match to TRBD1. This sequence was found in a woman over 75 with acute or convalescent COVID-19. The DNA of the CDR3 is TGTGCCAGCAGCCATGGGACAGCTGGTGGAAACACCATATATTTT. Translated, it gives CASSHGTAGGNTIYF.